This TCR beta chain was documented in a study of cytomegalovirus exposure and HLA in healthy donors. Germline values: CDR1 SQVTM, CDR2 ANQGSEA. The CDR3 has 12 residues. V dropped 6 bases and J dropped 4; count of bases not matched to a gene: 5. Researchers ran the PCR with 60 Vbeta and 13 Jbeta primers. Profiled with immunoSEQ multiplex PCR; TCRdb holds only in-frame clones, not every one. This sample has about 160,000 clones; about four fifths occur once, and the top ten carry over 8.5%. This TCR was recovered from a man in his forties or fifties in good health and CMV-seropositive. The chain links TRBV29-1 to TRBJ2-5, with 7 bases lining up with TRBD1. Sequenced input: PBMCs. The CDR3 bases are TGCAGCGTAAGGACAGGCGTAGAGACCCAGTACTTC. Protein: CSVRTGVETQYF.